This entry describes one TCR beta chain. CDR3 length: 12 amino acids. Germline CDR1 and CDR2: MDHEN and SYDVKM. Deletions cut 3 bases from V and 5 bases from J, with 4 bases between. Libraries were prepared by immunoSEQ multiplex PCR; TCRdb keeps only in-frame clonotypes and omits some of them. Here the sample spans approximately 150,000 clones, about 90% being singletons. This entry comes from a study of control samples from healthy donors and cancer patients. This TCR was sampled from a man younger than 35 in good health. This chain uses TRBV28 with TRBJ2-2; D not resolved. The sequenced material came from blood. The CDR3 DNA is TGTGCCAGCAGTTTCAGTACCGGGGAGCTGTTTTTT. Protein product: CASSFSTGELFF.